Shown below are 17 T cell receptor beta chains from a single sample sequenced in a study of cytotoxic CD8 clonotypes in ibrutinib-treated CLL. Clones were sequenced by immunoSEQ multiplex PCR, and TCRdb holds only the in-frame ones, with some missing. The sample holds 300,000 to 400,000 clones; over 60% are singletons and the top ten take roughly 6%. Sequences were derived from PBMCs, sampled after 36 months of ibrutinib treatment. Source of these receptors: a human donor with chronic lymphocytic leukemia.

Only a few counts were recorded for this clone. J is TRBJ2-6 and V is TRBV5-1, with a weak D call TRBD2 (5 bases). Looked up from germline, CDR1 is SGHRS and CDR2 is YFSETQ. V was shortened by 4 bases and J by 2 bases, with 10 bases between the two germline ends. This CDR3 comprises 15 residues. The CDR3: CASSNQEAGANVLTF. Here the CDR3 DNA reads TGCGCCAGCAGCAACCAGGAGGCTGGGGCCAACGTCCTGACTTTC.

The V and J genes are TRBV11-2 and TRBJ1-2; D is ambiguous. In germline, CDR1 is SGHAT, CDR2 FQNNGV. The CDR3 is made up of 14 amino acids. V was cut by 0 bases and J by 5 bases, with 10 bases left in between. The CDR3 DNA is TGTGCCAGCAGCTTAGAAGCAAAGCATTATGGCTACACCTTC. This gives the protein CASSLEAKHYGYTF.

The V and J genes are TRBV6-5 and TRBJ2-7; D is undetermined. The CDR3 is 13 residues long. Germline values: CDR1 MNHEY, CDR2 SVGAGI. V shed 5 bases and J shed 3 bases, with 11 bases lying between them. CDR3 loop: CASSPGIRYEQYF. In DNA form, the CDR3 reads TGTGCCAGCAGTCCGGGTATTCGCTACGAGCAGTACTTC.

The chain has TRBV6-5 and TRBJ1-4; unclear D gene. Trimming stripped 6 bases from V and 7 bases from J, with 15 bases between. The CDR3 is made up of 14 amino acids. The germline gives CDR1 MNHEY, CDR2 SVGAGI. This chain's CDR3 is CASSLSSVVEKLFF. CDR3 nucleotides: TGTGCCAGCAGCCTATCCTCGGTAGTTGAAAAACTGTTTTTT.

About this clone itself: A clone one base away is much larger, so this may be a read error. The sample contains more than one DNA sequence encoding this CDR3. This chain connects TRBV11-2 to TRBJ2-5; D is uncertain. Germline lookup yields CDR1 SGHAT and CDR2 FQNNGV. Trimming shortened V by 1 base and J by 5 bases, and 2 bases separated the two germline ends. The CDR3 extends over 11 amino acids. The CDR3, as DNA: TGTGCCAGCAGCTTAGGGGAGACCCAGTACTTC. Its translation: CASSLGETQYF.

This chain joins TRBV6-6 and TRBJ2-6; D unresolved. The CDR3 runs 15 residues. From germline, CDR1 is MNHNY and CDR2 SVGAGI (reference sequence). V lost 2 bases, J lost 0 bases, and 5 bases lay in between. CDR3 sequence (DNA): TGTGCCAGCAGTTACGGCTACTCTGGGGCCAACGTCCTGACTTTC. This codes for CASSYGYSGANVLTF.

J is TRBJ1-2 and V is TRBV29-1; a weak D match, TRBD1 (6 bases). This CDR3 comprises 12 residues. V lost 0 bases to trimming and J lost 6 bases, with 8 bases between them. Per the germline V gene, CDR1 is SQVTM and CDR2 is ANQGSEA. The CDR3 nucleotides are TGCAGCGTTGAAGACAGGGGACATGGCTACACCTTC. Translation: CSVEDRGHGYTF. Complete variable domain (other parts from reference TRBV29-1 and TRBJ1-2): SAVISQKPSRDICQRGTSLTIQCQVDSQVTMMFWYRQQPGQSLTLIATANQGSEATYESGFVIDKFPISRPNLTFSTLTVSNMSPEDSSIYLCSVEDRGHGYTFGSGTRLTVV.

J is TRBJ2-3 and V is TRBV7-9; possibly TRBD1 for D (6 bases). The germline CDR1 and CDR2 sequences are SEHNR and FQNEAQ (reference sequence). V lost 8 bases, J lost 2 bases, and 23 bases lay in between. The CDR3 is made up of 17 amino acids. The CDR3: CASSAPREGTYTDTQYF. In DNA, the CDR3 is TGTGCCAGCTCAGCCCCCCGCGAGGGGACATACACAGATACGCAGTATTTT.

This clone was observed a single time. J is TRBJ2-5 and V is TRBV29-1; possibly TRBD1 for D (6 bases). The CDR3 covers 14 residues. CDR1 and CDR2 (germline): SQVTM, ANQGSEA. CDR3 sequence: CSTQGNSKQETQYF. DNA of the CDR3: TGCAGTACCCAGGGGAACAGTAAGCAGGAGACCCAGTACTTC.

The chain links TRBV29-1 to TRBJ2-7; TRBD1 matches at 8 bases. Per the germline V gene, CDR1 is SQVTM and CDR2 is ANQGSEA. V gave up 4 bases and J gave up 2 bases; unmatched junction bases: 4. The CDR3 totals 13 residues. CDR3 sequence: CSVVTGDTYEQYF. CDR3 coding DNA: TGCAGCGTTGTGACAGGGGATACCTACGAGCAGTACTTC.

This chain joins TRBV25-1 and TRBJ2-2; D perhaps matches TRBD2 (5 bases). The V gene lost 4 bases and the J gene lost 3 bases, with 15 bases spanning the gap. CDR1 is MGHDK, CDR2 SYGVNS, per germline. The CDR3 length is 16 residues. CDR3: CASSGFLTNDTGELFF. CDR3 nucleotides: TGTGCCAGCAGTGGGTTCCTGACTAATGACACCGGGGAGCTGTTTTTT.

The gene calls are TRBV6-5 and TRBJ2-1, with 9 bases aligning to TRBD2. The V segment lost 6 bases and the J segment 2 bases; nucleotides outside the gene matches: 5. CDR3 length: 15 amino acids. Germline CDR1 MNHEY, CDR2 SVGAGI. The CDR3 nucleotides read TGTGCCAGCAGGTCTAGCGGGGTGACCTACAATGAGCAGTTCTTC. Protein sequence: CASRSSGVTYNEQFF.

This clone was seen just once. CDR3 loop: CATSWGLAGDGTQYF. As DNA, the CDR3 is TGTGCCACCTCATGGGGATTAGCGGGAGACGGTACGCAGTATTTT. The gene calls are TRBV19 and TRBJ2-3; TRBD2 agrees at 9 bases. J was trimmed by 8 bases and V by 10 bases; bases with no gene match: 16. This CDR3 region has 15 residues. CDR1 LNHDA and CDR2 SQIVND come from the germline V gene (reference sequence).

The rearrangement links TRBV9 to TRBJ2-3; TRBD2 matches 8 bases. This CDR3 spans 18 amino acids. Trimming cost V 3 bases and J 4 bases; bases outside gene matches: 16. Germline V gene data show CDR1 as SGDLS and CDR2 as YYNGEE. CDR3 DNA: TGTGCCAGCAGCGCCGGCGGGAGAGCGGGGGCCCGGGCAGATACGCAGTATTTT. Translation: CASSAGGRAGARADTQYF.

This clone occurred a few times. The chain combines TRBV9 with TRBJ2-4; D may be TRBD1 (6 bases). Between the trimmed V and J ends, which lost 0 bases and 6 bases, there was a span of 13 bases. Germline CDR1 reads SGDLS; CDR2 reads YYNGEE. The CDR3 runs to 15 residues. The CDR3 sequence: CASSVEGVPGNIQYF. The DNA of the CDR3 is TGTGCCAGCAGCGTAGAGGGGGTTCCGGGAAACATTCAGTACTTC.

The chain couples TRBV7-2 to TRBJ2-1; TRBD2 agrees at 7 bases. The CDR3 contains 16 residues. V shed 1 base and J 4 bases; nucleotides not matched to a gene: 7. Germline V gives CDR1 SGHTA, CDR2 FQGNSA. CDR3 residues: CASSLVWAGAYNEQFF. The CDR3, as DNA: TGTGCCAGCAGCTTAGTATGGGCGGGAGCATACAATGAGCAGTTCTTC.

The CDR3 DNA sequence: TGCGCCAGCAGGGTCGTGGCTGCTGGCTATGGCTACACCTTC. As protein: CASRVVAAGYGYTF. V usage is TRBV4-1 and J usage is TRBJ1-2; D is ambiguous. V dropped 6 bases and J dropped 4 bases, with 15 bases sitting between them. The CDR3 is 14 residues long. Germline CDR1 is MGHRA and CDR2 is YSYEKL.